This T cell receptor (beta chain) was recorded in a study of technical replicates of blood from several donors. The length of the CDR3 is 15 residues. CDR1 and CDR2 from the germline V gene are PRHDT and FYEKMQ (reference sequence). J was trimmed by 2 bases and V by 6 bases; bases with no gene match: 7. Clones were read by immunoSEQ multiplex PCR, and TCRdb kept only the in-frame ones, dropping some. Altogether approximately 76,000 clones are present, roughly 97% being singletons, with the ten largest covering about 0.19%. V is TRBV13 and J is TRBJ1-2; 9 bases agree with TRBD1. The receptor's source is a human donor in good health. What was sequenced was T cells isolated from PBMCs. The CDR3 loop is CASSSTGTGNYGYTF. The CDR3 DNA follows: TGTGCCAGCAGTAGTACCGGGACAGGGAACTATGGCTACACCTTC.